Presented here are 18 T cell receptor beta chains from one specimen sequenced in a study of blood T cells in healthy people across ages. A second PCR, run for about 6 to 11 cycles, used a sample-barcoded 5' primer plus a J-beta primer mix. TCRdb recomputed calls from the 5' RACE reads with MiXCR, one row per CDR3 protein. Of some 900,000 distinct CDR3 sequences detected, 25% to 35% appear once; the ten largest clones hold 17%. Source material: blood. Receptors originate from a woman at least 80 years old in good health.

This clonotype was counted only a few times. The J gene is TRBJ2-2, the V gene TRBV28, with 7 bases matching TRBD1. The V segment lost 4 bases and the J segment 0 bases; nucleotides outside the gene matches: 2. Germline-derived CDR1 and CDR2 are MDHEN and SYDVKM. CDR3 length equals 15 residues. This CDR3 reads CASSSTGANTGELFF. The CDR3 nucleotides read TGTGCCAGCAGTTCCACAGGGGCGAACACCGGGGAGCTGTTTTTT.

This clonotype has only a few counts. V and J are TRBV18 and TRBJ1-1, with D maybe TRBD1 (6 bases). V was clipped by 2 bases and J by 5 bases, with 12 bases between them. The CDR3 totals 14 residues. Germline assignment: CDR1 KGHSH and CDR2 LQKENI. CDR3 coding DNA: TGTGCCAGCTCACCAGGGGCAGGGGCAACTGAAGCTTTCTTT. Its translation is CASSPGAGATEAFF.

At least ten counts were recorded for this clonotype. The chain recombines TRBV18 with TRBJ1-1; TRBD1 aligns across 7 bases. After removal of 3 bases from V and 0 bases from J, the junction contained 4 bases not matched to a gene. This CDR3 has 15 residues. Germline V gives CDR1 KGHSH, CDR2 LQKENI. The CDR3 nucleotides are TGTGCCAGCTCACCCGGACAGGTTATGAACACTGAAGCTTTCTTT. This codes for CASSPGQVMNTEAFF.

This clonotype was seen a few times. The chain is built from TRBV7-9 and TRBJ1-4; D is ambiguous. V gave up 5 bases and J gave up 6 bases, with 22 bases separating them. The CDR3 is made up of 17 amino acids. Per germline, CDR1 SEHNR and CDR2 FQNEAQ (reference sequence). The CDR3: CASSSKTLTQRDEKLFF. The DNA for the CDR3 is TGTGCCAGCAGCAGTAAAACCTTGACACAACGGGATGAAAAACTGTTTTTT.

About this clonotype: Given a much more abundant clone one base away, this may be a read error. V usage is TRBV5-1 and J usage is TRBJ2-1, with 16 bases identical to TRBD2. After removal of 4 bases from V and 9 bases from J, the junction contained 10 bases not matched to a gene. The CDR3 sequence is 17 residues long. The germline V gene encodes CDR1 SGHRS and CDR2 YFSETQ. This chain's CDR3 is CASSVGTSGGAGAEQFF. CDR3 in DNA: TGCGCCAGCAGCGTCGGGACTAGCGGGGGGGCGGGCGCTGAGCAGTTCTTC.

The chain links TRBV5-1 to TRBJ2-1; the match to TRBD2 covers 7 bases. The junction had 5 bases not matched to a gene; V was cut back by 1 base and J by 4 bases. This CDR3 is 15 amino acids long. The germline CDR1 and CDR2 sequences are SGHRS and YFSETQ. The CDR3 coding sequence is TGCGCCAGCAGCTTGCAACTAGCGAATTACAATGAGCAGTTCTTC. Residues: CASSLQLANYNEQFF.

Note on this clonotype: Possible read error: a much larger clone is one base away. This rearrangement joins TRBV30 to TRBJ2-7; D perhaps matches TRBD2 (5 bases). The CDR3 contains 13 residues. The germline gives CDR1 GTSNPN, CDR2 SVGIG (reference sequence). CDR3 bases: TGTGCCCGGAGTGTAGGGCGGGCTACCGAGCAGTACTTC. This encodes CARSVGRATEQYF.

This clonotype was counted many times. V and J are TRBV5-1 and TRBJ2-7; D unclear. Trimming stripped 1 base from V and 5 bases from J, with 16 bases between. Germline V gene sequence: CDR1 SGHRS, CDR2 YFSETQ. The CDR3 consists of 15 residues. The CDR3 DNA reads TGCGCCAGCAGCTTGAATGCCAGGTTAAGCCACGAGCAGTACTTC. Protein sequence: CASSLNARLSHEQYF. The whole variable domain, filled in from reference TRBV5-1 and TRBJ2-7, reads KAGVTQTPRYLIKTRGQQVTLSCSPISGHRSVSWYQQTPGQGLQFLFEYFSETQRNKGNFPGRFSGRQFSNSRSEMNVSTLELGDSALYLCASSLNARLSHEQYFGPGTRLTVT.

The CDR3 is CSARDHKGHGEQFF. Here the CDR3 DNA reads TGCAGTGCTAGAGATCATAAGGGCCACGGTGAGCAGTTCTTC. The rearrangement joins TRBV20-1 to TRBJ2-1; D call uncertain. Trimming removed 0 bases at V and 9 bases at J, with 15 bases between. CDR1 is DFQATT, CDR2 SNEGSKA, per germline (reference sequence). This CDR3 has 14 amino acids.

This clonotype has ten or more counts. The rearrangement links TRBV29-1 to TRBJ2-5; 8 bases line up with TRBD2. There are 14 residues in the CDR3. Germline CDR1 reads SQVTM; CDR2 reads ANQGSEA. The trim removed 4 bases at V and 4 bases at J, leaving 8 bases unmatched. CDR3 nucleotides: TGCAGCGTTGGGCCAAGCGGGGGTGGAGAGACCCAGTACTTC. Residues: CSVGPSGGGETQYF.

This clonotype was counted ten times or more. This chain joins TRBV14 and TRBJ2-3; D possibly corresponds to TRBD2 (7 bases). This CDR3 has 14 residues. The V and J ends lost 4 bases and 6 bases respectively, with 14 bases between them. CDR1 and CDR2 (germline): SGHDN, FVKESK. The CDR3 nucleotides read TGTGCCAGCAGCCGAAGGGGGGGGCCCGATACGCAGTATTTT. Its translation is CASSRRGGPDTQYF.

This clonotype has at least ten counts. One end of the junction fails to match germline, which may point to a read error. The DNA for the CDR3 is TGCGCCAGCAGCTTGGCCGGGGGCACCGGGGAGCTGTTTTTT. It is translated as CASSLAGGTGELFF. The rearrangement links TRBV7-9 to TRBJ2-2, with D possibly matching TRBD2 (6 bases). Germline-derived CDR1 and CDR2 are SEHNR and FQNEAQ (reference sequence). The CDR3 totals 14 residues.

The chain employs TRBV28 and TRBJ1-1; 9 bases match TRBD1. The V gene's germline CDR1 is MDHEN and CDR2 SYDVKM. The CDR3 extends over 15 amino acids. The J segment lost 5 bases and the V segment lost 3 bases, leaving 7 bases of the junction unmatched. The CDR3 DNA reads as TGTGCCAGCAGTTTGGATAACAGGGGGCTTACTGAAGCTTTCTTT. The encoded protein is CASSLDNRGLTEAFF.

The rearrangement links TRBV29-1 to TRBJ1-1; 9 bases match TRBD1. V lost 7 bases to trimming and J lost 1 base; unmatched junction nucleotides: 1. The V gene's germline CDR1 is SQVTM and CDR2 ANQGSEA. The CDR3 length is 12 residues. CDR3 sequence reads: CSADRGNTEAFF. The CDR3 region has the DNA TGCAGCGCGGACAGGGGGAACACTGAAGCTTTCTTT.

This clonotype was counted only a few times. The chain uses TRBV11-2 and TRBJ2-3, with D possibly matching TRBD2 (5 bases). Trimming cost V 6 bases and J 0 bases, with 16 bases left between them. This CDR3 spans 16 amino acids. Germline V lookup: CDR1 SGHAT, CDR2 FQNNGV. The DNA for the CDR3 is TGTGCCAGCAGACCTCTCCGGACTCTAAGCACAGATACGCAGTATTTT. It codes for CASRPLRTLSTDTQYF. Complete variable domain (other parts from reference TRBV11-2 and TRBJ2-3): EAGVAQSPRYKIIEKRQSVAFWCNPISGHATLYWYQQILGQGPKLLIQFQNNGVVDDSQLPKDRFSAERLKGVDSTLKIQPAKLEDSAVYLCASRPLRTLSTDTQYFGPGTRLTVL.

This clonotype was detected only a few times. The chain carries TRBV27 and TRBJ2-5; 12 bases map to TRBD1. The CDR3 totals 17 residues. The trim removed 4 bases at V and 4 bases at J, leaving 10 bases unmatched. Germline V gene lookup returns CDR1 MNHEY and CDR2 SMNVEV (reference sequence). CDR3 in DNA: TGTGCCAGCAGTTCGCCGGCCGGGACAGGGGGCCGAGAGACCCAGTACTTC. This sequence encodes CASSSPAGTGGRETQYF.

A remark on this clonotype: Given a much more abundant clone one base away, this may be a read error. The J gene is TRBJ2-5, the V gene TRBV25-1; D is perhaps TRBD2 (6 bases). The V end was cut by 6 bases, the J end by 7 bases, with 12 bases between. The CDR3 length is 12 residues. Looked up from germline, CDR1 is MGHDK and CDR2 is SYGVNS. The CDR3 DNA reads TGTGCCAGCAGATGGGGACTCGGGACCCAGTACTTC. This encodes CASRWGLGTQYF.

This clonotype was detected ten times or more. The V and J genes are TRBV11-2 and TRBJ2-1; D might be TRBD1 or TRBD2, each matching 6 bases. V was cut by 5 bases and J by 6 bases, with 17 bases left in between. This CDR3 has 15 amino acids. Per germline, CDR1 SGHAT and CDR2 FQNNGV. The CDR3 DNA reads TGTGCCAGCAGCCCCCGCACCCGGGGGCCCAATGAGCAGTTCTTC. Translating gives CASSPRTRGPNEQFF.